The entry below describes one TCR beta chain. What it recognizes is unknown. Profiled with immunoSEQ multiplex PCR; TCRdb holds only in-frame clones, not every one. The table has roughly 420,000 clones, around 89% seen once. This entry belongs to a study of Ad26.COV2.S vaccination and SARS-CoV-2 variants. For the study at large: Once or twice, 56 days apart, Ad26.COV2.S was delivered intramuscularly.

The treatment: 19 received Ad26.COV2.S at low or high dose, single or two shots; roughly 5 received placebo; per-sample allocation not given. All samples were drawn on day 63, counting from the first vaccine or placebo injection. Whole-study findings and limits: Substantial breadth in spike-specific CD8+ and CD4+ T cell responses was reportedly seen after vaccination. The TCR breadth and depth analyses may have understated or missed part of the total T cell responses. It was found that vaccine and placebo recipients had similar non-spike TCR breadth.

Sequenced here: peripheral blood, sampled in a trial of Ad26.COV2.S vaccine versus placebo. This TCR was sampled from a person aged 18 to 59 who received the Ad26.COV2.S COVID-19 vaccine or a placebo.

CDR3 protein: CASWVGLLNTEAFF. The CDR3 coding sequence is TGTGCCAGCTGGGTAGGACTCTTGAACACTGAAGCTTTCTTT. The chain joins TRBV27 to TRBJ1-1; no reliable D call. The CDR3 totals 14 residues. Germline CDR1 reads MNHEY; CDR2 reads SMNVEV (reference sequence). V shed 8 bases and J shed 0 bases, with 13 bases lying between them.